This T cell receptor beta chain was found in a study of OX40 agonist ivuxolimab in advanced cancers. At the level of the study: Patients achieving partial responses numbered three: one hepatocellular carcinoma case and two cutaneous melanoma cases. Study results and caveats: Also showing low normalized T-cell clonal expansion were some of the nonresponders.

With regard to this clone: Its specificity is unknown.

Produced via immunoSEQ multiplex PCR; TCRdb's table is partial and in-frame only. The data contain 55,000 to 70,000 clones, roughly 84% of them singletons. Germline V CDR1 and CDR2: MNHNY, SVGAGI (reference sequence). The CDR3 extends over 13 amino acids. V lost 8 bases, J lost 1 base, and 11 bases lay in between. The clonotype was recovered from an adult with an advanced solid tumor such as melanoma, head and neck, liver or kidney cancer. This chain uses TRBV6-6 with TRBJ2-5, with a tentative D call TRBD1 (7 bases). The starting material was CD4+ or CD8+ T cells sorted from blood, obtained in a trial of the OX40 agonist ivuxolimab. Here the CDR3 reads CASAGQPQETQYF. The CDR3 DNA sequence: TGTGCCAGCGCGGGACAGCCCCAAGAGACCCAGTACTTC.